This T cell receptor (beta chain) was documented in a study of neoadjuvant nivolumab and ipilimumab in lung cancer. Findings and limits, study-wide: From pretherapy to surgery, tumor richness and clonality rose with dual therapy. Resected-tumor TCR richness correlated positively with pretherapy blood richness. Resected tumors had greater TCR richness and clonality than uninvolved lung.

CDR1 and CDR2 (germline): MDHEN, SYDVKM. The CDR3 spans 11 residues. Trimming shortened V by 3 bases and J by 12 bases, and 9 bases separated the two germline ends. Using immunoSEQ multiplex PCR, the repertoire was profiled, and TCRdb retains in-frame clones only, with some absent. The sample includes about 23,000 clones, 82% of them seen just once. Remarks on this clone: No antigen is known for it.

The source of this sequence is an adult with non-small cell lung cancer. The source was peripheral blood, collected before neoadjuvant nivolumab, alone or with ipilimumab. The chain couples TRBV28 to TRBJ2-1; D unclear. The CDR3 nucleotides are TGTGCCAGCAGTTTCGAGGACGGGCAGTTCTTC. Translation: CASSFEDGQFF.